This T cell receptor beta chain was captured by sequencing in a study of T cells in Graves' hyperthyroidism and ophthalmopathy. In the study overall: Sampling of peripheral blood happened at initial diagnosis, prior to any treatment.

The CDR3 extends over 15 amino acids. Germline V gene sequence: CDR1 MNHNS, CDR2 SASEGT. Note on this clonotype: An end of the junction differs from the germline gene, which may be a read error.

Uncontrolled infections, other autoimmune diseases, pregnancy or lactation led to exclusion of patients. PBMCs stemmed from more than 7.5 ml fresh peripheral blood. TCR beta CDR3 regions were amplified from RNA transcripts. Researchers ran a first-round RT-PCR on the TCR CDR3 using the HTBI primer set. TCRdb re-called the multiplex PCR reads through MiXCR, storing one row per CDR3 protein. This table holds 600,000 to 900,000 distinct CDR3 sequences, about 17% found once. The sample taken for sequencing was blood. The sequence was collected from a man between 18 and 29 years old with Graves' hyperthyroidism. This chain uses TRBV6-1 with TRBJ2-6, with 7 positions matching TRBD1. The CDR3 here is CASRPGGNGASVLTF. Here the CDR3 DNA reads TGTGCCAGCAGGCCAGGGGGAAACGGGGCCAGCGTCCTGACTTTC.